A selection of T cell receptor beta chains follows, all from one sample in a study of CD8 T cells in Susac syndrome. Each CDR3 protein is one row after TCRdb ran MiXCR on the immunoSEQ multiplex PCR reads. The sample records a few hundred thousand distinct CDR3 sequences, nearly 97% being singletons. Sequencing was done on a sample of CD4+ T cells from PBMCs. Receptors were obtained from a human donor with multiple sclerosis. Both conserved end residues are trimmed from each CDR3. The D gene is left open where the match is weak.

>14|TRBD1|TRBV3-1|TRBJ2-5
ASSRTGQGGQETQY
>11|TRBD1|TRBV28|TRBJ2-7
ASRWTGSYEQY
>10|.|TRBV20-1|TRBJ2-7
SFWGDTYEQY
>13|TRBD1|TRBV5-6|TRBJ1-1
ASSAATGARTEAF
>16|TRBD2|TRBV24-1|TRBJ2-7
ATSDLPIGLAGTHEQY
>13|.|TRBV7-8|TRBJ1-5
ASSLELGGSQPQH
>13|TRBD2|TRBV14|TRBJ2-3
ASSRAGVHTDTQY
>15|TRBD2|TRBV3-1|TRBJ2-7
ASSQDPREVRSYEQY
>10|.|TRBV12-3/TRBV12-4|TRBJ2-2
AFRGLAGELF
>10|.|TRBV11-2|TRBJ2-7
ASSFLIPEQY
>13|.|TRBV6-2/TRBV6-3|TRBJ2-3
ASSIAARSTDTQY
>13|.|TRBV9|TRBJ2-7
ASSMRDDTSYEQY
>10|.|TRBV29-1|TRBJ2-7
SVQGQAYEQY
>12|TRBD2|TRBV5-4|TRBJ2-1
ASSLNRGGDEQF
>11|.|TRBV3-1|TRBJ2-3
ASTRRGTDTQY
>15|TRBD1|TRBV7-9|TRBJ2-7
ASSLSAGTGASYEQY
>12|TRBD2|TRBV7-9|TRBJ2-1
ASTRSGAHNEQF
>12|.|TRBV4-1|TRBJ2-7
ASSQAGNFYEQY
>12|.|TRBV30|TRBJ2-1
ACTTGQYYNEQF
>10|.|TRBV29-1|TRBJ1-2
SVADHNYGYT
>14|TRBD1|TRBV6-2/TRBV6-3|TRBJ2-2
ASITQGGPNTGELF
>12|.|TRBV30|TRBJ2-1
AWSAGHNYNEQF
>11|.|TRBV2|TRBJ1-1
ASSEAPQVQAF
>15|TRBD2|TRBV20-1|TRBJ2-5
SAPEIAGGHPKETQY
>13|TRBD2|TRBV6-5|TRBJ2-1
ASSQWTSGNLEQF
>10|.|TRBV29-1|TRBJ1-1
SVGTPNTEAF
>13|.|TRBV5-1|TRBJ2-2
ASRMDSSNTGELF
>11|.|TRBV6-5|TRBJ1-1
ASSYRGNTEAF
>16|.|TRBV7-3|TRBJ2-7
ASSLMTLHSYSGGEQY
>8|.|TRBV20-1|TRBJ2-7
SAYRDEQY
>13|.|TRBV3-1|TRBJ1-5
ASSQDWGATWPQH
>11|.|TRBV7-9|TRBJ1-1
ASSSNRDREAF
>9|.|TRBV29-1|TRBJ1-1
SAGHVAEAF
>9|.|TRBV30|TRBJ1-1
AWSRNTEAF
>12|.|TRBV5-1|TRBJ2-7
ASSFITGSHEQY
>15|.|TRBV2|TRBJ2-6
ASSEVRASSGANVLT
>13|TRBD1|TRBV20-1|TRBJ2-1
SARDFTGAYNEQF
>11|.|TRBV30|TRBJ2-7
AWSGQTLLEQY
>11|.|TRBV7-3|TRBJ2-2
ASSLSGAGELF
>10|.|TRBV4-2|TRBJ2-1
ASSQTRDEQF
>12|.|TRBV12-3/TRBV12-4|TRBJ1-1
ASSLWGLNTEAF
>13|TRBD1|TRBV9|TRBJ2-7
ASSVGWDRGYEQY
>10|.|TRBV20-1|TRBJ1-1
SAPADNAEAF
>13|TRBD1|TRBV14|TRBJ2-1
ASSQPGQGYNEQF
>14|.|TRBV29-1|TRBJ2-5
SVDYRDVSLKETQY
>16|TRBD2|TRBV15|TRBJ2-5
ATSRGGTGLAAKETQY
>9|.|TRBV2|TRBJ2-3
ASSQFYTQY
>8|.|TRBV20-1|TRBJ2-7
TVGGYEQY
>13|.|TRBV27|TRBJ1-1
ASSQRGGMGTEAF
>13|TRBD1|TRBV29-1|TRBJ2-3
SVGYGTGVTDTQY
>12|.|TRBV3-1|TRBJ1-1
ASSQDRSNTEAF
>11|.|TRBV3-1|TRBJ1-2
ASSQGFNYGYT
>13|.|TRBV3-1|TRBJ1-1
ASSQAGARNTEAF
>15|.|TRBV5-1|TRBJ2-2
ASSLEPGGRYTGELF
>11|.|TRBV7-2|TRBJ2-7
ASSRPDRNEQY
>12|.|TRBV7-2|TRBJ2-3
ASSLAQGTDTQY
>14|TRBD2|TRBV25-1|TRBJ2-5
ASSPTSTSGSETQY
>14|.|TRBV20-1|TRBJ1-5
SAKGPGPGTNQPQH
>9|.|TRBV20-1|TRBJ2-1
SARVVNEQF